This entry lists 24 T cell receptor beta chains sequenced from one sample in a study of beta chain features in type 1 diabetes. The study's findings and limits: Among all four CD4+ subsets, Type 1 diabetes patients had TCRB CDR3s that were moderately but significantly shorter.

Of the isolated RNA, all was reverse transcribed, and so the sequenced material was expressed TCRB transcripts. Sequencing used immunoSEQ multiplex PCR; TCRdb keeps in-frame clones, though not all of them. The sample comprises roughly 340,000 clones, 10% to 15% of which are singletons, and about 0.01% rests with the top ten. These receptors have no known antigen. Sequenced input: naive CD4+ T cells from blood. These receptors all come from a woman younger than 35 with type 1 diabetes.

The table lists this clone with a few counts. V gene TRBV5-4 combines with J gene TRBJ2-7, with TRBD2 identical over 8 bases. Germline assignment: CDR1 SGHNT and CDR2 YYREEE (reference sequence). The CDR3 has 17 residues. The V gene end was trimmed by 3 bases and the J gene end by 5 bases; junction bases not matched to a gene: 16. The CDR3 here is CASSSGGGLTKVNEQYF. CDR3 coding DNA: TGTGCCAGCAGCTCCGGGGGGGGCTTAACGAAAGTCAACGAGCAGTACTTC.

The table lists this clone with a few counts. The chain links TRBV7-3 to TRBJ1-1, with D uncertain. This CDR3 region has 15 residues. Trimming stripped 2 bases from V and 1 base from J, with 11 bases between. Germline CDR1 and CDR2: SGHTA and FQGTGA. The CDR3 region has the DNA TGTGCCAGCAGCTTAGCGGGCCCAGCGAACACTGAAGCTTTCTTT. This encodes CASSLAGPANTEAFF. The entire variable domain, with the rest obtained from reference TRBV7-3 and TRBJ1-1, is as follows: GAGVSQTPSNKVTEKGKYVELRCDPISGHTALYWYRQSLGQGPEFLIYFQGTGAADDSGLPNDRFFAVRPEGSVSTLKIQRTERGDSAVYLCASSLAGPANTEAFFGQGTRLTVV.

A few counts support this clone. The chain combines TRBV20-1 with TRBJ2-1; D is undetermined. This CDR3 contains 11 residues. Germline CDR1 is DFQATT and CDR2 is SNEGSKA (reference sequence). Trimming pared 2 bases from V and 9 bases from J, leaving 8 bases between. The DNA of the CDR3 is TGCAGTGCTAGACATCGGAGTGAGCAGTTCTTC. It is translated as CSARHRSEQFF.

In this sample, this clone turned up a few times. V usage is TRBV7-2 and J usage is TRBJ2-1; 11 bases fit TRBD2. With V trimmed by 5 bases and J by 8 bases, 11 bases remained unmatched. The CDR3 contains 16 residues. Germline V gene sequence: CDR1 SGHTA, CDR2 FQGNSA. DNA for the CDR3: TGTGCCAGCAGCCCTAGGATCGGACTAGCGGGCGATGAGCAGTTCTTC. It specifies CASSPRIGLAGDEQFF. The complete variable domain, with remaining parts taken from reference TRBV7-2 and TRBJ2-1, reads GAGVSQSPSNKVTEKGKDVELRCDPISGHTALYWYRQSLGQGLEFLIYFQGNSAPDKSGLPSDRFSAERTGGSVSTLTIQRTQQEDSAVYLCASSPRIGLAGDEQFFGPGTRLTVL.

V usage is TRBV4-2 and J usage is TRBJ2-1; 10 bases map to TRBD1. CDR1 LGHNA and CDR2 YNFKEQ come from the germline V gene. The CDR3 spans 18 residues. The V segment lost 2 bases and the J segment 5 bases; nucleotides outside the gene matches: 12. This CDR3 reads CASSQLFRRDRGNNEQFF. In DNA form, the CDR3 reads TGTGCCAGCAGCCAACTCTTCCGCCGGGACAGGGGTAACAATGAGCAGTTCTTC.

The DNA of the CDR3 is TGTGCCAGCAGCCCTCAGCGGGCTAGCACAGATACGCAGTATTTT. Its translation: CASSPQRASTDTQYF. The chain joins TRBV7-2 to TRBJ2-3; D possibly corresponds to TRBD2 (6 bases). V was cut by 5 bases and J by 0 bases, with 12 bases left in between. The CDR3 has 15 residues. In germline, CDR1 is SGHTA, CDR2 FQGNSA.

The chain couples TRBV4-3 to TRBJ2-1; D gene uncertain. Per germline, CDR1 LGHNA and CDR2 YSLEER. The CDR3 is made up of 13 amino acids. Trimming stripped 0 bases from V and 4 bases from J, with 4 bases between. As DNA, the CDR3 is TGCGCCAGCAGCCAAGATGCGTACAATGAGCAGTTCTTC. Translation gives CASSQDAYNEQFF.

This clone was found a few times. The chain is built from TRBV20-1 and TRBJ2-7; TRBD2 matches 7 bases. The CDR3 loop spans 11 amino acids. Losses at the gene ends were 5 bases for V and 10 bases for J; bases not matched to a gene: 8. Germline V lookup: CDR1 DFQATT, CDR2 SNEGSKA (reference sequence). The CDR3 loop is CSAASGTTQYF. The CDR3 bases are TGCAGTGCTGCATCCGGGACTACCCAGTACTTC.

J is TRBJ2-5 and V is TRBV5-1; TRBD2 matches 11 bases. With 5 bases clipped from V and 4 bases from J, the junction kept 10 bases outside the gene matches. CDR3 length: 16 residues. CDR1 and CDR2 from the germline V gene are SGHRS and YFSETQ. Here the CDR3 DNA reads TGCGCCAGCAGGTCGGTAGCGGGAGGGATGGCAGAGACCCAGTACTTC. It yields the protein CASRSVAGGMAETQYF.

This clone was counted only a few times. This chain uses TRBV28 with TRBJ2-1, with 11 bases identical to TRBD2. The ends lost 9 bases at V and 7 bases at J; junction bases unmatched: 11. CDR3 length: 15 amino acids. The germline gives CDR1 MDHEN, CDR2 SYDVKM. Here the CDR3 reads CASRTSGSPRNEQFF. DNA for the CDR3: TGTGCCAGTAGGACTAGCGGGTCCCCTCGGAATGAGCAGTTCTTC.

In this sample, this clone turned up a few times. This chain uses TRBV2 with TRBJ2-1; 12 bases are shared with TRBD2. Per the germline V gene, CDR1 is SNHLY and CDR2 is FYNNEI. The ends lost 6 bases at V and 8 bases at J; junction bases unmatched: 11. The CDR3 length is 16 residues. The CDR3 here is CASSPQGLAGRDEQFF. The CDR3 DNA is TGTGCCAGCAGCCCTCAAGGACTAGCGGGGCGGGATGAGCAGTTCTTC.

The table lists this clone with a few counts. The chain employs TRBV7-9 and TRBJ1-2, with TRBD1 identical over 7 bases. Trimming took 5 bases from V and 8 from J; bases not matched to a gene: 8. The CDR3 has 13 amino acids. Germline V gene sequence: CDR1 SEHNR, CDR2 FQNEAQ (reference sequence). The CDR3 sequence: CASSPPGQLGYTF. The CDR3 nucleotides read TGTGCCAGCAGCCCACCGGGACAGCTCGGCTACACCTTC. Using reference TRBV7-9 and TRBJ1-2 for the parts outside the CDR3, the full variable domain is DTGVSQNPRHKITKRGQNVTFRCDPISEHNRLYWYRQTLGQGPEFLTYFQNEAQLEKSRLLSDRFSAERPKGSFSTLEIQRTEQGDSAMYLCASSPPGQLGYTFGSGTRLTVV.

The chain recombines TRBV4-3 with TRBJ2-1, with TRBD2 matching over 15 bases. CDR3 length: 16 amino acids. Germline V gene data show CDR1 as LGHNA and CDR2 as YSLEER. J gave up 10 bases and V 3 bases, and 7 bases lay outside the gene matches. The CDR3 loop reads CASSQAGLAGGGEQFF. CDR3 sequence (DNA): TGCGCCAGCAGCCAGGCGGGACTAGCGGGGGGAGGGGAGCAGTTCTTC.

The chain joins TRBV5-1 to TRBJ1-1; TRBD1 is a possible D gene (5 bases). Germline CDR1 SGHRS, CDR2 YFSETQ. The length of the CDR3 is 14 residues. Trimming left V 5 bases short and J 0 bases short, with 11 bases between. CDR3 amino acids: CASRRLGLNTEAFF. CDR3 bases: TGCGCCAGCAGAAGGTTGGGGCTGAACACTGAAGCTTTCTTT.

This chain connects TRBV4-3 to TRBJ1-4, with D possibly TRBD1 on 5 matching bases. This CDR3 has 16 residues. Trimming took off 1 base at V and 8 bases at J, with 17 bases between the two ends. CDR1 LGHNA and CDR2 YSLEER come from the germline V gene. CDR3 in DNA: TGCGCCAGCAGCCAAGGAGTGCAGGGAGGAAGAGAAAAACTGTTTTTT. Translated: CASSQGVQGGREKLFF.

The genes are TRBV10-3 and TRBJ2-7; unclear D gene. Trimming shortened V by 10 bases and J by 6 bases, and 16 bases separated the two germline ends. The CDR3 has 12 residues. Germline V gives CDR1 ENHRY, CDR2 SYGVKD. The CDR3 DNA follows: TGTGCCACCTCTCTAGGCAGTTCCGAGCAGTACTTC. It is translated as CATSLGSSEQYF.

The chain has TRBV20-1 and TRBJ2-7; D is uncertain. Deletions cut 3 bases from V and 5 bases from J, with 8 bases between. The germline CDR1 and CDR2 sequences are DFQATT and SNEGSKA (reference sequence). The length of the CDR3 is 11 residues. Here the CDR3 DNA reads TGCAGTGCTAGTTTGGCCGACGAGCAGTACTTC. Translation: CSASLADEQYF.

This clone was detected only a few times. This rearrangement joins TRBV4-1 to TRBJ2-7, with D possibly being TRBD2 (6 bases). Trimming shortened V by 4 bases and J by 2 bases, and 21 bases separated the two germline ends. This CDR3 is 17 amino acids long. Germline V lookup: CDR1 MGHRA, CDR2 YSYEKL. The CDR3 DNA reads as TGCGCCAGCAGCCCCCCTTTCGGCGGGGAGGAAGCCTACGAGCAGTACTTC. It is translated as CASSPPFGGEEAYEQYF.

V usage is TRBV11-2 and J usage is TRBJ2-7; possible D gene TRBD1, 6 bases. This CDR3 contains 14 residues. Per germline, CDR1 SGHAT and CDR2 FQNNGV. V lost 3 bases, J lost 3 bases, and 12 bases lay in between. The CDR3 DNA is TGTGCCAGCAGCTTGTGGGACACGAACTACGAGCAGTACTTC. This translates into CASSLWDTNYEQYF.

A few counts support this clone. The DNA of the CDR3 is TGCGCCAGCAGCTTGGCCGTCGCGGGAGGAATTACAGATACGCAGTATTTT. This sequence encodes CASSLAVAGGITDTQYF. The genes are TRBV5-1 and TRBJ2-3, with 8 bases matching TRBD2. CDR1 is SGHRS, CDR2 YFSETQ, per germline. V gave up 0 bases and J gave up 3 bases; unmatched junction bases: 9. The CDR3 has 17 residues.

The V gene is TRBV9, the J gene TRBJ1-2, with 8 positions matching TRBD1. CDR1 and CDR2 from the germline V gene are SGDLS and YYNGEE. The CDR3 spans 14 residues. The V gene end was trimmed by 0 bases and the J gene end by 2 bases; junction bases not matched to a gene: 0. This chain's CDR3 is CASSVGQGNYGYTF. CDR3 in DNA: TGTGCCAGCAGCGTAGGACAGGGGAACTATGGCTACACCTTC.

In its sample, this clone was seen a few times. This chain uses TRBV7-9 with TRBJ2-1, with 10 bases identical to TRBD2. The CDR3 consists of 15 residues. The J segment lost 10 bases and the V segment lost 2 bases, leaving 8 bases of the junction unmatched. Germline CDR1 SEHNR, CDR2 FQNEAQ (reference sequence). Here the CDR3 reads CASSLPSGRAREQFF. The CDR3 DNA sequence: TGTGCCAGCAGCTTACCGAGCGGGAGGGCGCGGGAGCAGTTCTTC.

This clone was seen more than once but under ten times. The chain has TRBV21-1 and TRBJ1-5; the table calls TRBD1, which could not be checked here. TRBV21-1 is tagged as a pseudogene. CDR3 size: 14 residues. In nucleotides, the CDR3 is TGTGCCAGCAACATGACAGTCAGGAATCAGCCCCAGCATTTT. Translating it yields CASNMTVRNQPQHF.

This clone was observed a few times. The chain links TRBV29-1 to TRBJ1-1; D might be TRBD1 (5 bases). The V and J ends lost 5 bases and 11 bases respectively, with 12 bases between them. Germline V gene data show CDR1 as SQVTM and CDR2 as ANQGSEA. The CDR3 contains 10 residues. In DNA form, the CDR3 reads TGCAGCGTTTTTGGGGGGGTCGCTTTCTTT. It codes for CSVFGGVAFF.